The 9 T cell receptor beta chains given below trace back to one sample, sequenced in a study of shared clonotypes between healthy human individuals (dated by TCRdb to the early 2020s). The receptor library was made with the immunoSEQ multiplex PCR assay. This immuneACCESS table, as held by TCRdb, lists in-frame sequences with V and J called but not all clones. Of the missing ones, under half trace to an unresolved V gene in checked studies; the others have no known cause. This sample is represented by approximately 1.1 million clones; around 78% of them were singletons. Of the sample, 0.52% is held by the ten largest clones. Material for sequencing was memory CD4+ T cells from PBMCs. The meaning of the sample's cell subset or site label: CD45RA-negative fraction. All receptors derive from a man between 18 and 29 years old in good health. Some clones in this sample may be carry-over from other donors' samples.

The genes are TRBV7-6 and TRBJ1-2; a possible D gene is TRBD1 (6 bases). V was cut by 5 bases and J by 6 bases, with 22 bases left in between. CDR3 length equals 16 residues. Germline values: CDR1 SGHVS, CDR2 FNYEAQ. Written as DNA, the CDR3 is TGTGCCAGCAGCGTCTCCCAGGGGAGGGGAGGAGATGGCTACACCTTC. Protein: CASSVSQGRGGDGYTF.

The rearrangement links TRBV19 to TRBJ1-2, with a possible D match to TRBD1 (5 bases). V gave up 7 bases and J gave up 4 bases, with 10 bases separating them. The V gene's germline CDR1 is LNHDA and CDR2 SQIVND (reference sequence). The CDR3 has 12 residues. The CDR3 protein is CASTGTGYGYTF. DNA for the CDR3: TGTGCCAGTACAGGGACTGGCTATGGCTACACCTTC. The variable domain in full, with the rest retrieved from reference TRBV19 and TRBJ1-2, is DGGITQSPKYLFRKEGQNVTLSCEQNLNHDAMYWYRQDPGQGLRLIYYSQIVNDFQKGDIAEGYSVSREKKESFPLTVTSAQKNPTAFYLCASTGTGYGYTFGSGTRLTVV.

The gene calls are TRBV5-1 and TRBJ2-1; a weak D match, TRBD2 (5 bases). The V and J ends lost 0 bases and 2 bases respectively, with 9 bases between them. There are 15 residues in the CDR3. Per germline, CDR1 SGHRS and CDR2 YFSETQ. The CDR3 region is CASSLGGVTYNEQFF. In DNA form, the CDR3 reads TGCGCCAGCAGCTTGGGGGGAGTTACCTACAATGAGCAGTTCTTC.

The chain employs TRBV5-1 and TRBJ2-2, with 9 bases fitting TRBD1. Trimming removed 6 bases from V and 6 bases from J; junction bases left unmatched: 6. Germline CDR1 is SGHRS and CDR2 is YFSETQ. The length of the CDR3 is 14 residues. Here the CDR3 reads CASTERQGAGELFF. CDR3 sequence (DNA): TGCGCCAGCACGGAACGACAGGGGGCCGGGGAGCTGTTTTTT.

The chain combines TRBV5-6 with TRBJ1-3, with 7 bases fitting TRBD1. The CDR3 contains 15 residues. Trimming removed 4 bases from V and 2 bases from J; junction bases left unmatched: 6. Germline CDR1 and CDR2: SGHDT and YYEEEE. In nucleotides, the CDR3 is TGTGCCAGCAGCCCCACAGGGGCAGCTGGAAACACCATATATTTT. It codes for CASSPTGAAGNTIYF.

Only one count was recorded for this clone. The chain uses TRBV7-9 and TRBJ1-1; D uncertain. The CDR3 consists of 12 residues. From germline, CDR1 is SEHNR and CDR2 FQNEAQ (reference sequence). With 5 bases removed from V and 2 bases from J, the gap between germline ends came to 6 bases. As DNA, the CDR3 is TGTGCCAGCAGCCCCCTCAACACTGAAGCTTTCTTT. Amino acid sequence: CASSPLNTEAFF.

The V gene is TRBV18, the J gene TRBJ2-5, with D hard to call. CDR1 and CDR2 from the germline V gene are KGHSH and LQKENI. The CDR3 is made up of 15 amino acids. Trimming removed 8 bases at V and 3 bases at J, with 19 bases between. The CDR3 coding sequence is TGTGCCAGCCGCACCACCCTCCGTACAAAAGAGACCCAGTACTTC. This translates into CASRTTLRTKETQYF.

The genes are TRBV7-3 and TRBJ2-3, with D possibly called TRBD1 or TRBD2 (5 bases each). Germline CDR1 is SGHTA and CDR2 is FQGTGA. V shed 0 bases and J shed 5 bases, with 12 bases lying between them. This CDR3 contains 15 residues. In nucleotides, the CDR3 is TGTGCCAGCAGCTTAACACGGGACGAGGGAGATACGCAGTATTTT. Protein sequence: CASSLTRDEGDTQYF.

The chain links TRBV7-3 to TRBJ2-5, with D possibly TRBD1 on 5 matching bases. Germline assignment: CDR1 SGHTA and CDR2 FQGTGA. Trimming pared 4 bases from V and 5 bases from J, leaving 14 bases between. This CDR3 spans 14 amino acids. Here the CDR3 reads CASSSRSGAETQYF. The CDR3 DNA reads as TGTGCCAGCAGCTCACGGAGTGGGGCGGAGACCCAGTACTTC.